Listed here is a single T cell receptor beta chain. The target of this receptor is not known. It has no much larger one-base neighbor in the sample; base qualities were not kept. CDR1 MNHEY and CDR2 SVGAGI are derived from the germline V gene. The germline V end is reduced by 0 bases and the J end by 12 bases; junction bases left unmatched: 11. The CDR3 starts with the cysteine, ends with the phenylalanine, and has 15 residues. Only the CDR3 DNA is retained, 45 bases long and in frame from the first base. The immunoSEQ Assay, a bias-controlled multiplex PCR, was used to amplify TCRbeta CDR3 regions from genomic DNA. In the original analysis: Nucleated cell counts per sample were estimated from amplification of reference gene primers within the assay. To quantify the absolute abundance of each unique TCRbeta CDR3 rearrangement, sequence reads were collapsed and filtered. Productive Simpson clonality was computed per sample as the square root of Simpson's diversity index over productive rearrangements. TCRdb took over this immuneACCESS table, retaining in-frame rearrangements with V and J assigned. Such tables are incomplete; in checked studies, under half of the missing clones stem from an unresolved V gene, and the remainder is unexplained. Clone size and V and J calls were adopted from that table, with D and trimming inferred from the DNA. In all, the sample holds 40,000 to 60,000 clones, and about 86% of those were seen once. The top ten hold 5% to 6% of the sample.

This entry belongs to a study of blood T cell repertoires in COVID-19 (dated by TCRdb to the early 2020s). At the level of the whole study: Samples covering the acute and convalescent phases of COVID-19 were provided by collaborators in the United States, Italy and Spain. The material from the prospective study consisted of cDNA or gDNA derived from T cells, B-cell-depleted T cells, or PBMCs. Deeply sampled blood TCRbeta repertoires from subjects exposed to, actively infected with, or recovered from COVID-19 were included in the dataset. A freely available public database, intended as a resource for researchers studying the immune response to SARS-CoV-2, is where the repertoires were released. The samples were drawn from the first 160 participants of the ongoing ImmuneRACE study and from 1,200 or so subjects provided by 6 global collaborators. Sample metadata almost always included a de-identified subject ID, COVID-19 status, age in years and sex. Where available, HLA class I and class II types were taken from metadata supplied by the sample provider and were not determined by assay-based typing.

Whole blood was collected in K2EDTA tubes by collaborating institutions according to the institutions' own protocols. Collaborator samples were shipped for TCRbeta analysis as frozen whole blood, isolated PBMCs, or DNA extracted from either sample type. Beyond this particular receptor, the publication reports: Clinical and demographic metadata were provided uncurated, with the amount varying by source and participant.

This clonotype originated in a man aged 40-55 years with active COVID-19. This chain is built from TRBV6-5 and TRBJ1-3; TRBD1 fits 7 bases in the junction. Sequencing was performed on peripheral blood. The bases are TGTGCCAGCAGTTACTCTCGAGTATCCGGGACAGACATATATTTT. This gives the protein CASSYSRVSGTDIYF.